The clone carrying this TCR beta chain has a single count. The CDR3 sequence is 13 residues long. Germline lookup yields CDR1 SGHTA and CDR2 FQGNSA. The germline V and J ends were trimmed by 5 bases and 2 bases, with 9 bases remaining between them. The data stem from a study of blood T cell repertoires in COVID-19. Source study methods: Estimated nucleated cell counts came from reference gene primer amplification. The assay was immunoSEQ multiplex PCR, and TCRdb's table has in-frame clones only and misses some. V and J calls and clone size are those listed in that table; D and trimming were worked out from the DNA. Of about 57,000 clones listed, about 88% are singletons.

The sequencing sample was made of peripheral blood. The sequence was collected from a human donor in a cohort sampled during active COVID-19. The V gene is TRBV7-2, the J gene TRBJ1-1; no definite D call. CDR3 sequence (DNA): TGTGCCAGCAGCCCCGTTCTTAACACTGAAGCTTTCTTT. Translation: CASSPVLNTEAFF.